The next 15 T cell receptor beta chains were all read from a single sample in a study of cytomegalovirus exposure and HLA in healthy donors. Researchers ran the PCR with 60 Vbeta and 13 Jbeta primers. Using immunoSEQ multiplex PCR, the repertoire was profiled, and TCRdb retains in-frame clones only, with some absent. The table records approximately 150,000 clones, roughly 81% of them present only once. Input material: PBMCs. All receptors derive from a young woman in good health and CMV-seropositive.

J is TRBJ1-6 and V is TRBV15; tentative D call: TRBD1 (5 bases). The CDR3 runs 15 residues. V was pared by 7 bases and J by 1 base, with 11 bases between. Germline V lookup: CDR1 LNHNV, CDR2 YYDKDF (reference sequence). The CDR3 DNA reads as TGTGCCACCACCGCGGGGGGATCCTATAATTCACCCCTCCACTTT. Its protein product is CATTAGGSYNSPLHF.

The rearrangement joins TRBV19 to TRBJ2-7; TRBD2 matches 10 bases. After removal of 10 bases from V and 6 bases from J, the junction contained 15 bases not matched to a gene. The CDR3 has 15 residues. Germline V gene lookup returns CDR1 LNHDA and CDR2 SQIVND (reference sequence). CDR3 region: CATRAGGRGIGEQYF. The CDR3, as DNA: TGTGCCACGAGAGCGGGAGGGAGAGGTATAGGCGAGCAGTACTTC. Combining the CDR3 with reference TRBV19 and TRBJ2-7 gives the whole variable domain DGGITQSPKYLFRKEGQNVTLSCEQNLNHDAMYWYRQDPGQGLRLIYYSQIVNDFQKGDIAEGYSVSREKKESFPLTVTSAQKNPTAFYLCATRAGGRGIGEQYFGPGTRLTVT.

The chain joins TRBV9 to TRBJ1-4; D is undetermined. V dropped 4 bases and J dropped 2 bases, with 15 bases sitting between them. The CDR3 loop spans 16 amino acids. The V gene's germline CDR1 is SGDLS and CDR2 YYNGEE. This CDR3 is CASSLGVRSTNEKLFF. The CDR3 region has the DNA TGTGCCAGCAGCCTGGGTGTAAGGAGCACTAATGAAAAACTGTTTTTT. Together with reference TRBV9 and TRBJ1-4, the CDR3 gives the full variable domain: DSGVTQTPKHLITATGQRVTLRCSPRSGDLSVYWYQQSLDQGLQFLIQYYNGEERAKGNILERFSAQQFPDLHSELNLSSLELGDSALYFCASSLGVRSTNEKLFFGSGTQLSVL.

The chain is built from TRBV19 and TRBJ1-2; no reliable D call. The V and J ends lost 3 bases and 4 bases respectively, with 12 bases between them. CDR3 length: 14 residues. Germline lookup yields CDR1 LNHDA and CDR2 SQIVND (reference sequence). The CDR3 region is CASSMRWNLYGYTF. DNA for the CDR3: TGTGCCAGTAGTATGAGGTGGAACCTCTATGGCTACACCTTC. Supplemented by reference TRBV19 and TRBJ1-2, the full variable domain reads DGGITQSPKYLFRKEGQNVTLSCEQNLNHDAMYWYRQDPGQGLRLIYYSQIVNDFQKGDIAEGYSVSREKKESFPLTVTSAQKNPTAFYLCASSMRWNLYGYTFGSGTRLTVV.

The chain carries TRBV28 and TRBJ2-1; tentative D call: TRBD1 (6 bases). The CDR3 sequence is 17 residues long. V shed 4 bases and J shed 4 bases, with 20 bases lying between them. CDR1 is MDHEN, CDR2 SYDVKM, per germline. The CDR3 protein is CASSSRTETLGYNEQFF. The CDR3 DNA reads as TGTGCCAGCAGTTCCCGGACAGAGACCCTTGGATACAATGAGCAGTTCTTC.

CDR3 DNA: TGTGCCTGGACTGCGGACACACGTCGAGAGGCTGAAGCTTTCTTT. It codes for CAWTADTRREAEAFF. The chain carries TRBV30 and TRBJ1-1; perhaps TRBD1 as D (5 bases). Trimming cost V 4 bases and J 6 bases, with 21 bases left between them. The V gene's germline CDR1 is GTSNPN and CDR2 SVGIG (reference sequence). The CDR3 covers 15 residues. Supplemented by reference TRBV30 and TRBJ1-1, the full variable domain reads SQTIHQWPATLVQPVGSPLSLECTVEGTSNPNLYWYRQAAGRGLQLLFYSVGIGQISSEVPQNLSASRPQDRQFILSSKKLLLSDSGFYLCAWTADTRREAEAFFGQGTRLTVV.

This clone was recorded a few times. The chain combines TRBV23-1 with TRBJ1-6, with D uncertain. TRBV23-1 is an open reading frame, and its role is uncertain. The CDR3 runs to 14 residues. The V and J ends lost 1 base and 9 bases respectively, with 10 bases between them. The CDR3 spells CASSQLDWRSPLHF. CDR3 nucleotides: TGCGCCAGCAGTCAATTGGACTGGCGTTCACCCCTCCACTTT.

The chain couples TRBV6-5 to TRBJ2-7; 9 bases map to TRBD1. The V and J ends lost 6 bases and 4 bases, in that order; junction bases with no gene match: 7. From germline, CDR1 is MNHEY and CDR2 SVGAGI. CDR3 length: 14 residues. The CDR3 coding sequence is TGTGCCAGCAGGACCGGGACAGGGAGTTACGAGCAGTACTTC. Its protein product is CASRTGTGSYEQYF.

The genes are TRBV10-1 and TRBJ2-3, with D possibly TRBD2 on 5 matching bases. The V end lost 4 bases, the J end lost 4 bases, and 15 bases lay between the germline ends. There are 15 residues in the CDR3. The germline V gene encodes CDR1 WNHNN and CDR2 SYGVQD (reference sequence). CDR3: CASSGTPFGADTQYF. In nucleotides, the CDR3 is TGCGCCAGCAGTGGGACCCCGTTCGGGGCAGATACGCAGTATTTT.

The chain employs TRBV5-6 and TRBJ1-4; TRBD1 is a possible D gene (5 bases). Trimming left V 5 bases short and J 8 bases short, with 22 bases between. CDR3 length equals 16 residues. Germline V CDR1 and CDR2: SGHDT, YYEEEE. The CDR3 region has the DNA TGTGCCAGCAGGGTCCACAATCTCAGGGTGGAGGAAAAACTGTTTTTT. Translated: CASRVHNLRVEEKLFF.

The chain has TRBV19 and TRBJ2-7; perhaps TRBD2 as D (5 bases). Trimming took off 3 bases at V and 3 bases at J, with 6 bases between the two ends. The CDR3 is 12 amino acids. The germline gives CDR1 LNHDA, CDR2 SQIVND (reference sequence). CDR3 in DNA: TGTGCCAGTAGTATGAGGGACTACGAGCAGTACTTC. Translating gives CASSMRDYEQYF.

The chain has TRBV4-3 and TRBJ2-4, with D possibly matching TRBD1 (6 bases). Between the trimmed V and J ends, which lost 5 bases and 8 bases, there was a span of 13 bases. This CDR3 has 13 residues. CDR1 is LGHNA and CDR2 is YSLEER in the germline V gene. In DNA, the CDR3 is TGCGCCAGCAGCAGCCGACAGGTAGACATTCAGTACTTC. It is translated as CASSSRQVDIQYF.

This chain connects TRBV14 to TRBJ2-5, with TRBD1 matching 10 bases. V shed 4 bases, J shed 4 bases, and the junction held 15 bases outside the gene matches. The CDR3 consists of 18 residues. From germline, CDR1 is SGHDN and CDR2 FVKESK. The CDR3 DNA sequence: TGTGCCAGCAGCCGAGTAACCCCGGGACAGGGGTTTTTAGAGACCCAGTACTTC. Protein: CASSRVTPGQGFLETQYF. Full variable domain (remainder filled in from reference TRBV14 and TRBJ2-5): EAGVTQFPSHSVIEKGQTVTLRCDPISGHDNLYWYRRVMGKEIKFLLHFVKESKQDESGMPNNRFLAERTGGTYSTLKVQPAELEDSGVYFCASSRVTPGQGFLETQYFGPGTRLLVL.

This clone has only a few counts. The chain carries TRBV6-1 and TRBJ1-1; the match to TRBD1 covers 7 bases. CDR3 size: 16 residues. CDR1 is MNHNS and CDR2 is SASEGT in the germline V gene. J was trimmed by 4 bases and V by 4 bases; bases with no gene match: 12. This CDR3 reads CASSGLLGGSGTEAFF. CDR3 nucleotide sequence: TGTGCCAGCAGTGGGTTGCTAGGGGGCAGCGGCACTGAAGCTTTCTTT.

The chain joins TRBV19 to TRBJ2-2; 8 bases are a match to TRBD2. The CDR3 spans 14 residues. Trimming took 8 bases from V and 4 from J; bases not matched to a gene: 6. CDR1 is LNHDA, CDR2 SQIVND, per germline (reference sequence). In DNA form, the CDR3 reads TGTGCCAGTCGTCGGGCGGGGGGCACCGGGGAGCTGTTTTTT. Translation gives CASRRAGGTGELFF. The complete variable domain, with remaining parts taken from reference TRBV19 and TRBJ2-2, reads DGGITQSPKYLFRKEGQNVTLSCEQNLNHDAMYWYRQDPGQGLRLIYYSQIVNDFQKGDIAEGYSVSREKKESFPLTVTSAQKNPTAFYLCASRRAGGTGELFFGEGSRLTVL.